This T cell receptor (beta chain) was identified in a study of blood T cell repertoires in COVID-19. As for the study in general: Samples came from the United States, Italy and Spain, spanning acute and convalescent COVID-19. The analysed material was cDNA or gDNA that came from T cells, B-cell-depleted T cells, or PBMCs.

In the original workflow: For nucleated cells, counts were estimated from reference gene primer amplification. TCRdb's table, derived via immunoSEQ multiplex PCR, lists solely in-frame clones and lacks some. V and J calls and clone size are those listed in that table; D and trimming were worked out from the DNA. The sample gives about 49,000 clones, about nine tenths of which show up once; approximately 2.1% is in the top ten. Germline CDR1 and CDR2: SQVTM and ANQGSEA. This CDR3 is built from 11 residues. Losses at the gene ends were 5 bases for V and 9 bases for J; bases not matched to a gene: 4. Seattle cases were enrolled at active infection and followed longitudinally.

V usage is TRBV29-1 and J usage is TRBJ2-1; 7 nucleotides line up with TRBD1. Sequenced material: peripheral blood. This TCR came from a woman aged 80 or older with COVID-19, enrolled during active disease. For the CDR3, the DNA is TGCAGCGTTCAGGGGGATGGTGAGCAGTTCTTC. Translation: CSVQGDGEQFF.